The T cell receptor (beta chain) under discussion was sequenced for a study of blood T cell repertoires in COVID-19. Looking at the study overall: Collection of acute and convalescent COVID-19 samples took place in the United States, Italy and Spain. PBMCs, B-cell-depleted T cells, or T cells provided the cDNA or gDNA that made up the material.

As handled by the study authors: For nucleated cells, counts were estimated from reference gene primer amplification. Here immunoSEQ multiplex PCR was the method, and the copy in TCRdb shows in-frame clones only, minus some. D and trimming come from the DNA, and the V and J calls and clone size come from that table. The sample comprises some 370,000 clones, more than 70% of which are singletons, and over 1% rests with the top ten. Germline V gene data show CDR1 as GTSNPN and CDR2 as SVGIG (reference sequence). The CDR3 is 14 residues long. V dropped 5 bases and J dropped 1 base, with 13 bases sitting between them.

This clonotype originated in a middle-aged man with acute or convalescent COVID-19. V and J are TRBV30 and TRBJ2-3, with D possibly being TRBD1 (6 bases). The sample taken for sequencing was peripheral blood. In DNA form, the CDR3 reads TGTGCCTGGGACAGAGGGGGTCGCACAGATACGCAGTATTTT. Its protein product is CAWDRGGRTDTQYF.